This TCR beta chain came from a study of T cells after yellow fever vaccination. Study conclusions and caveats: Weaker, the secondary response had a peak occurring faster, on day 5 versus 15. Some clonotypes were seen in both the CD4 and the CD8 compartments. These made up a small share and likely arose from convergent recombination.

This clonotype was found many times. As yet, its antigen is unknown. TCRdb re-called the 5' RACE reads through MiXCR, storing one row per CDR3 protein. The table lists about 340,000 distinct CDR3 sequences, approximately 4.2% of them singletons. This clonotype was obtained from a man between 18 and 29 years old who received the YFV17D yellow fever vaccine. Material: PBMCs, obtained 5 days after the yellow fever booster vaccination.

The CDR3 nucleotides read TGTGCCAGCAGACCCCGTTGGGCGGGAGACACAGATACGCAGTATTTT. It codes for CASRPRWAGDTDTQYF. V gene TRBV12-3 or TRBV12-4 combines with J gene TRBJ2-3; TRBD2 agrees at 7 bases. Trimming at V came to 6 bases and at J to 2 bases, leaving 11 bases not matched to a gene. There are 16 residues in the CDR3.